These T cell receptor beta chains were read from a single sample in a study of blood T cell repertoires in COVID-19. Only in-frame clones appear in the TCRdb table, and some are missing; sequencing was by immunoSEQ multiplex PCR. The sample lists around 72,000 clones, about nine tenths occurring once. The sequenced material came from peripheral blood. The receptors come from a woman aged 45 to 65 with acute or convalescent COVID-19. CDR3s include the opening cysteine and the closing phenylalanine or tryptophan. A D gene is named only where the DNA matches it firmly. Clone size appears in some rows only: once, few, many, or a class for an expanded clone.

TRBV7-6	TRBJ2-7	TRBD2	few	TGTGCCAGCAGCTCCACTTATAGCGGGAGCGGGTACGAGCAGTACTTC	CASSSTYSGSGYEQYF
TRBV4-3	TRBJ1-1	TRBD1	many	TGCGCCAGCAGCCAAGAACCGTGGACAGGGGGCCTCTGGACTGAAGCTTTCTTT	CASSQEPWTGGLWTEAFF
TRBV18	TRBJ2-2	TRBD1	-	TGTGCCAGCTCACCCGACAGGGGAAACACCGGGGAGCTGTTTTTT	CASSPDRGNTGELFF
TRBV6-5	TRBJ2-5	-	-	TGTGCCAGCAGTTACTCGTCCGGGAGTCAAGAGACCCAGTACTTC	CASSYSSGSQETQYF
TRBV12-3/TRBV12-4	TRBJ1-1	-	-	TGTGCCAGCAGTTTGATCGGGGGGCGAGCTTTCTTT	CASSLIGGRAFF
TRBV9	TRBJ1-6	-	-	TGTGCCAGCAGCCTAACGGACATTTCACCCCTCCACTTT	CASSLTDISPLHF
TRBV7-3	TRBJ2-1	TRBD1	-	TGTGCCAGCAGCTTAGGAGGGACAGGCCCCAACAATGAGCAGTTCTTC	CASSLGGTGPNNEQFF
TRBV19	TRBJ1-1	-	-	TGTGCCAGTAGACCCACCCCGACAGGATGGGGGAACGCTGAAGCTTTCTTT	CASRPTPTGWGNAEAFF
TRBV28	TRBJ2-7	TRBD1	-	TGTGCCAGCAGTTTGACAGGGAGTGATCTCGGGTTC	CASSLTGSDLGF
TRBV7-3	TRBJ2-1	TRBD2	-	TGTGCCAGCAGCTTAAGGGTTGGTCTAGCGGGGGACAATGAGCAGTTCTTC	CASSLRVGLAGDNEQFF
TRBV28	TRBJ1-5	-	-	TGTGCCAGCAGTCCCTTGGCCCAGCCCCAGCATTTT	CASSPLAQPQHF
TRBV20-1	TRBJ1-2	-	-	TGCAGTGCTAGAGGCGAGTATGGCTACACCTTC	CSARGEYGYTF
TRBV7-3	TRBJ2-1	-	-	TGTGCCAGCAGCTTAGACCCGGGGGATGAGCAGTTCTTC	CASSLDPGDEQFF
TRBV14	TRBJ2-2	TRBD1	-	TGTGCCAGCAGCCCCCAGGGGGACGGGGAGCTGTTTTTT	CASSPQGDGELFF
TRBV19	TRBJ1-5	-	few	TGTGCCAGTAGTGGGAGGGGAGGCAAGCGCAATCAGCCCCAGCATTTT	CASSGRGGKRNQPQHF
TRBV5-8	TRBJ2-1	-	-	TGTGCCAGCAGCCTCCAGGGAATAAGCTTCAATGAGCAGTTCTTC	CASSLQGISFNEQFF
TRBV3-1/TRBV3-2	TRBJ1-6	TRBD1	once	TGTGCCAGCAGCCAAGCCTGGGACAGGATAAATTCACCCCTCCACTTT	CASSQAWDRINSPLHF
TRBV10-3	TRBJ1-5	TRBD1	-	TGTGCCATCAGATCCGGGACAGGGGTCAATCAGCCCCAGCATTTT	CAIRSGTGVNQPQHF
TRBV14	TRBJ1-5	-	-	TGTGCCAGCAGCCGAGGTTTGGGGCCCCAGCATTTT	CASSRGLGPQHF
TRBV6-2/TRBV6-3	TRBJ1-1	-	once	TGTGCCAGCAGTTACTCAGCGAACACTGAAGCTTTCTTT	CASSYSANTEAFF
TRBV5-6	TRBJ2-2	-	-	TGTGCCAGCAGGCGTGCAAGCGTTAGGACCGGGGAGCTGTTTTTT	CASRRASVRTGELFF
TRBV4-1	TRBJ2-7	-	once	TGCGCCAGCAGCCAAGCGTTCCCGGGGTCGTACGAGCAGTACTTC	CASSQAFPGSYEQYF
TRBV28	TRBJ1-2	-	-	TGTGCCAGCAGGCCACCGCTGGGCAGCAACTATGGCTACACCTTC	CASRPPLGSNYGYTF
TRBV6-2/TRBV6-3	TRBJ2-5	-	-	TGTGCCAGCAGCCCTCGACTAGGAGGGGAGACCCAGTACTTC	CASSPRLGGETQYF
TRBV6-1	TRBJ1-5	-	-	TGTGCCAGCAGTGAAGGACAGCTTTATCAGCCCCAGCATTTT	CASSEGQLYQPQHF
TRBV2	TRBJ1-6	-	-	TGTGCCAGCAGTGAATTTCGGAATTCACCCCTCCACTTT	CASSEFRNSPLHF
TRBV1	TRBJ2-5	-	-	TGCACCAGCGGACCGGGACTAGCGGGGGAGACCCAGTACTTC	CTSGPGLAGETQYF
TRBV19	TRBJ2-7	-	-	TGTGCCAGTAGTATAGACAGTTCCAACTACGAGCAGTACTTC	CASSIDSSNYEQYF
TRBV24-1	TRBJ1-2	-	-	TGTGCCACCCGCGGGGCTTGGGACTATGGCTACACCTTC	CATRGAWDYGYTF